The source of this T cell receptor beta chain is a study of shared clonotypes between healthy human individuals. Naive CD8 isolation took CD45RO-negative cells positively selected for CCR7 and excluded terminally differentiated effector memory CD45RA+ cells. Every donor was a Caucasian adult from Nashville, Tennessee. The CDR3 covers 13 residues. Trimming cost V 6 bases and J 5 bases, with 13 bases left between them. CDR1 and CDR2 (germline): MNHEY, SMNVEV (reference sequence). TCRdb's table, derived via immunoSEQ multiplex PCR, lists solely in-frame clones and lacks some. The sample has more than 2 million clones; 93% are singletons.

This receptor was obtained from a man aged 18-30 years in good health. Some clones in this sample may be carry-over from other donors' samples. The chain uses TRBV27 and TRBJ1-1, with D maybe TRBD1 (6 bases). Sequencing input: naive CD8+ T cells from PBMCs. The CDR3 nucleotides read TGTGCCAGCAGATGGATAGGGGGGACTGAAGCTTTCTTT. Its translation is CASRWIGGTEAFF.